The next 17 T cell receptor beta chains were all read from a single sample in a study of shared clonotypes between healthy human individuals. Sequencing used immunoSEQ multiplex PCR; TCRdb keeps in-frame clones, though not all of them. The table has approximately 2.1 million clones, more than 85% seen once. Material: naive CD4+ T cells from PBMCs. Noted subset: CD45RA+ positively selected. These receptors were collected from a man aged 18 to 30 in good health. Some clones in this sample may be carry-over from other donors' samples.

The CDR3 nucleotides read TGCGCCAGCAGCCAAGATGTACGGGGACAGGGCCACTATGGCTACACCTTC. This gives the protein CASSQDVRGQGHYGYTF. V and J are TRBV4-3 and TRBJ1-2; TRBD1 matches at 9 bases. CDR1 is LGHNA and CDR2 is YSLEER in the germline V gene. Germline trimming cut 0 bases from V and 3 bases from J; bases unmatched to any gene: 8. This CDR3 has 17 residues.

This clone was picked up one time. The V and J genes are TRBV7-2 and TRBJ2-1; D is unclear. Per the germline V gene, CDR1 is SGHTA and CDR2 is FQGNSA. V gave up 5 bases and J gave up 3 bases, with 14 bases separating them. This CDR3 has 15 residues. For the CDR3, the DNA is TGTGCCAGCAGCCGATTAGGTTTCGACTACAATGAGCAGTTCTTC. Its translation: CASSRLGFDYNEQFF.

The gene calls are TRBV6-5 and TRBJ2-5, with TRBD1 matching over 8 bases. Germline values: CDR1 MNHEY, CDR2 SVGAGI. The V gene end was trimmed by 6 bases and the J gene end by 7 bases; junction bases not matched to a gene: 10. The CDR3 has 14 residues. CDR3 coding DNA: TGTGCCAGCAGACCCGGGACAGGATTGGCGACCCAGTACTTC. As protein: CASRPGTGLATQYF.

This sequence joins TRBV28 and TRBJ1-1, with a tentative D call TRBD1 (5 bases). The CDR3 is made up of 14 amino acids. Germline V gene lookup returns CDR1 MDHEN and CDR2 SYDVKM. The V gene lost 3 bases and the J gene lost 4 bases, with 12 bases spanning the gap. CDR3 sequence reads: CASSFYKGSTEAFF. CDR3 sequence (DNA): TGTGCCAGCAGTTTTTATAAGGGGTCCACTGAAGCTTTCTTT.

The V call is TRBV11-1, the J call TRBJ2-1; tentatively, D is TRBD2 (5 bases). Between the trimmed V and J ends, which lost 5 bases and 0 bases, there was a span of 11 bases. This CDR3 is 15 amino acids long. Germline CDR1 reads SGHAT; CDR2 reads FQDESV (reference sequence). The CDR3 loop is CASSPDFSSYNEQFF. CDR3 in DNA: TGTGCCAGCAGCCCGGACTTTAGCTCCTACAATGAGCAGTTCTTC.

The rearrangement uses TRBV5-1 and TRBJ2-3; D may match TRBD1 or TRBD2 (6 bases each). Trimming took 2 bases from V and 1 from J, leaving 14 bases between them. There are 16 residues in the CDR3. Germline loops: CDR1 SGHRS, CDR2 YFSETQ. CDR3 nucleotides: TGCGCCAGCAGCTTTATTGGACGGGGGCGCACAGATACGCAGTATTTT. Its translation is CASSFIGRGRTDTQYF. Full variable domain (remainder filled in from reference TRBV5-1 and TRBJ2-3): KAGVTQTPRYLIKTRGQQVTLSCSPISGHRSVSWYQQTPGQGLQFLFEYFSETQRNKGNFPGRFSGRQFSNSRSEMNVSTLELGDSALYLCASSFIGRGRTDTQYFGPGTRLTVL.

This clone was counted a single time. This chain joins TRBV28 and TRBJ1-1; D uncertain. The CDR3 spans 12 residues. Germline CDR1 reads MDHEN; CDR2 reads SYDVKM. Trimming cost V 5 bases and J 7 bases, with 11 bases left between them. The CDR3 DNA follows: TGTGCCAGCAGTCGAAGGACTGTTGAAGCTTTCTTT. This gives the protein CASSRRTVEAFF.

As for this clone: The sample carries other DNA sequences with the same CDR3. The chain recombines TRBV5-6 with TRBJ1-3; D unclear. This CDR3 region has 14 residues. CDR1 is SGHDT and CDR2 is YYEEEE in the germline V gene. Trimming stripped 2 bases from V and 2 bases from J, with 8 bases between. CDR3 nucleotides: TGTGCCAGCAGCTTATCAGGCGCTGGAAACACCATATATTTT. This gives the protein CASSLSGAGNTIYF.

The chain couples TRBV6-5 to TRBJ2-6; a possible D gene is TRBD2 (5 bases). Germline values: CDR1 MNHEY, CDR2 SVGAGI. The V gene lost 6 bases and the J gene lost 2 bases, with 8 bases spanning the gap. The CDR3 totals 14 residues. The CDR3 DNA reads TGTGCCAGCAGACGGGGAACTGGGGCCAACGTCCTGACTTTC. Protein product: CASRRGTGANVLTF.

This chain links TRBV19 with TRBJ2-2; weak D call: TRBD1 (5 bases). This CDR3 has 17 residues. Germline V gene sequence: CDR1 LNHDA, CDR2 SQIVND (reference sequence). Trimming shortened V by 0 bases and J by 0 bases, and 11 bases separated the two germline ends. CDR3 region: CASSIEHRYANTGELFF. CDR3 DNA: TGTGCCAGTAGTATAGAACACAGGTACGCGAACACCGGGGAGCTGTTTTTT.

The table lists this clone with a few counts. V usage is TRBV6-1 and J usage is TRBJ1-5, with D perhaps matching TRBD1 (5 bases). Looked up from germline, CDR1 is MNHNS and CDR2 is SASEGT. Trimming cost V 3 bases and J 6 bases, with 12 bases left between them. The length of the CDR3 is 14 residues. The CDR3 nucleotides read TGTGCCAGCAGTGAGAAGCCGGGGGGTCAGCCCCAGCATTTT. It encodes CASSEKPGGQPQHF.

The genes are TRBV11-1 and TRBJ1-5, with unresolved D. The germline V gene encodes CDR1 SGHAT and CDR2 FQDESV (reference sequence). The CDR3 sequence is 13 residues long. The V end was cut by 6 bases, the J end by 7 bases, with 13 bases between. The CDR3 DNA follows: TGTGCCAGCAGTTTCGACGCGGGCCAGCCCCAGCATTTT. Amino acids: CASSFDAGQPQHF.

To note about this clone: Other DNA sequences of this sample code for an identical CDR3. V is TRBV5-1 and J is TRBJ2-1, with TRBD2 identical over 7 bases. The CDR3 covers 15 residues. Germline V gives CDR1 SGHRS, CDR2 YFSETQ. Trimming took 2 bases from V and 2 from J; bases not matched to a gene: 4. CDR3 sequence reads: CASSLTSVTYNEQFF. In DNA, the CDR3 is TGCGCCAGCAGCTTAACTAGCGTTACCTACAATGAGCAGTTCTTC.

The rearrangement links TRBV29-1 to TRBJ2-3, with 7 bases lining up with TRBD2. CDR1 is SQVTM, CDR2 ANQGSEA, per germline. Losses at the gene ends were 7 bases for V and 2 bases for J; bases not matched to a gene: 9. There are 14 residues in the CDR3. Here the CDR3 reads CSAEGRVSTDTQYF. The CDR3, as DNA: TGCAGCGCCGAGGGGAGGGTGTCCACAGATACGCAGTATTTT.

This clone was detected once. This chain connects TRBV6-5 to TRBJ1-3; no clear D. Deletions cut 4 bases from V and 0 bases from J, with 13 bases between. Germline values: CDR1 MNHEY, CDR2 SVGAGI. The CDR3 covers 16 residues. This CDR3 reads CASSSTNQYSGNTIYF. The CDR3 region has the DNA TGTGCCAGCAGTTCAACTAATCAGTACTCTGGAAACACCATATATTTT.

The chain is built from TRBV5-4 and TRBJ2-2, with TRBD2 identical over 11 bases. CDR3 length: 16 residues. The germline V gene has CDR1 SGHNT and CDR2 YYREEE (reference sequence). Trimming at V came to 4 bases and at J to 3 bases, leaving 5 bases not matched to a gene. The CDR3 region is CASSPGTSGHTGELFF. In nucleotides, the CDR3 is TGTGCCAGCAGCCCTGGGACTAGCGGACACACCGGGGAGCTGTTTTTT.

The V gene is TRBV7-3, the J gene TRBJ2-3; 13 bases line up with TRBD2. Germline CDR1 and CDR2: SGHTA and FQGTGA. The CDR3 runs to 16 residues. V lost 5 bases to trimming and J lost 5 bases; unmatched junction nucleotides: 7. The CDR3 region has the DNA TGTGCCAGCAGCCTAGGACTAGCGGGAGTGGTAGATACGCAGTATTTT. Its protein product is CASSLGLAGVVDTQYF.